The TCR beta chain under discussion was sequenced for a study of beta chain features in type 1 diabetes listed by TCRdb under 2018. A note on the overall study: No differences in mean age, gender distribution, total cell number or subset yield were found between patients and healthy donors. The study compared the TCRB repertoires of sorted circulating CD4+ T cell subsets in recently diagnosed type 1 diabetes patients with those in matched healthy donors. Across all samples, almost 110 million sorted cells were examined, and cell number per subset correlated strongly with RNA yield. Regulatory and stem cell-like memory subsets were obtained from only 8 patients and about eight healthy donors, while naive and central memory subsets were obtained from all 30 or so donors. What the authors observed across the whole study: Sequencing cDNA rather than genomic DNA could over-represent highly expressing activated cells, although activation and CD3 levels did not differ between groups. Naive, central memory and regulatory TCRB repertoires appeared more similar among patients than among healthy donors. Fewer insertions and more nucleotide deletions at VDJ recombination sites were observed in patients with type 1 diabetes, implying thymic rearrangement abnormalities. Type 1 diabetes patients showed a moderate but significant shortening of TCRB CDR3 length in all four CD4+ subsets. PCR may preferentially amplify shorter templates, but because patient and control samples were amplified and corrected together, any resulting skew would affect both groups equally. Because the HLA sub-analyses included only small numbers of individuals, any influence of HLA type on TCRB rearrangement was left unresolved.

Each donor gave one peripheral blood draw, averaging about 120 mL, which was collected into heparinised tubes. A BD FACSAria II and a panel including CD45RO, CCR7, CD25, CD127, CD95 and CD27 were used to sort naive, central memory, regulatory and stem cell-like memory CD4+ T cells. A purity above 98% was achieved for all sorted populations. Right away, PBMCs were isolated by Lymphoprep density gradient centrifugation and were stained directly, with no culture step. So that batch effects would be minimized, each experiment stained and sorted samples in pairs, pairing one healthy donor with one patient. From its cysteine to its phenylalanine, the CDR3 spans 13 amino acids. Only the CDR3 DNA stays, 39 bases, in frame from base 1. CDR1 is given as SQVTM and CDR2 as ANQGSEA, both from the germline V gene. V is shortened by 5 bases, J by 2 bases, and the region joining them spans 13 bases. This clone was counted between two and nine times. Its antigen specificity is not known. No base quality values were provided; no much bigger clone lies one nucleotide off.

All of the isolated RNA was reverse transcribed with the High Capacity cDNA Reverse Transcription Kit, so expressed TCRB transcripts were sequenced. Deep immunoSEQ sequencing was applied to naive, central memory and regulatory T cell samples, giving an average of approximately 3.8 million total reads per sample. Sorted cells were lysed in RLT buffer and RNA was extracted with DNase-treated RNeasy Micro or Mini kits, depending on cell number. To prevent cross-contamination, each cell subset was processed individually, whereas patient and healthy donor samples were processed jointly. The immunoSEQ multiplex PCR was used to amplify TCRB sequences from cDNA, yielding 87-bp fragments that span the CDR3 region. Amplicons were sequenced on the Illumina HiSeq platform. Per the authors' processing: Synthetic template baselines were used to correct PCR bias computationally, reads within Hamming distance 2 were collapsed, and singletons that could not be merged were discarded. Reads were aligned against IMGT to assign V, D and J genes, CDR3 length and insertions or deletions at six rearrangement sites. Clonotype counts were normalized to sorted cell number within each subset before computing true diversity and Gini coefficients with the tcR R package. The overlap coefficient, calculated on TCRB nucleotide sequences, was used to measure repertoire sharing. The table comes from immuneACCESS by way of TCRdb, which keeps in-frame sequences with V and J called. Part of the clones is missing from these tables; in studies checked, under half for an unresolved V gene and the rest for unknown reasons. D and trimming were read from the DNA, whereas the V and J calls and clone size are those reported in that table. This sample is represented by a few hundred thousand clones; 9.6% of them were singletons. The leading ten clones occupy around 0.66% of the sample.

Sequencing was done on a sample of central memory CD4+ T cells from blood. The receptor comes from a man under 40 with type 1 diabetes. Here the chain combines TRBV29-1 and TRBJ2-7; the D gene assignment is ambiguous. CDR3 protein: CSVKGAGTYEQYF. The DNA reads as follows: TGCAGCGTTAAGGGTGCAGGCACCTACGAGCAGTACTTC.